The present T cell receptor (beta chain) was sequenced within a study of human T cells and chemical hapten exposure. In the study overall: Upper back patch tests used 0.01% DPC, scored after 6 days.

The germline V gene encodes CDR1 SQVTM and CDR2 ANQGSEA. This CDR3 spans 14 amino acids. V lost 2 bases and J lost 5; bases outside the gene matches: 6. Study-level findings and limits: Significantly more large CDR3 similarity clusters were formed by expanded TCRs than by controls. The study found that DPC sensitization did not change TCRs above 1 in 1000 frequency.

The table lists this clonotype with many counts. Its antigen remains unknown. The time point here: patch test 3, about 24 weeks after DPC sensitization. Specified treatment: therapeutic diphenylcyclopropenone sensitization with weekly scalp DPC. Total RNA was isolated from whole blood that had not been fractionated. Blood was collected ahead of every patch test applied. TCRdb reanalysed the RACE reads using MiXCR and keeps one entry per CDR3 protein. Of roughly 38,000 distinct CDR3 sequences listed, 9.5% are singletons. The V and J genes are TRBV29-1 and TRBJ2-3, with 8 positions matching TRBD1. The input for sequencing was whole blood, taken in connection with sensitization to the hapten diphenylcyclopropenone (DPC). The TCR originated in a middle-aged man with alopecia areata. Some clones in this sample may be carry-over from other donors' samples. The CDR3 loop is CSVEKTGAVDTQYF. In DNA form, the CDR3 reads TGCAGCGTTGAAAAGACAGGGGCGGTAGATACGCAGTATTTT.